This T cell receptor (beta chain) was profiled in a study of response to subunit inactivated influenza vaccine. TCRdb used MiXCR to reprocess the RT-PCR reads, holding one entry per CDR3 protein. Of over 450,000 distinct CDR3 sequences listed, 10% to 15% are singletons. Trimming took 6 bases from V and 4 from J; bases not matched to a gene: 5. Germline V gene sequence: CDR1 MNHEY, CDR2 SVGEGT. The CDR3 spans 15 residues. This clonotype was seen only a few times. The source material was PBMCs from blood, sampled around seven weeks after vaccination. This sequence was found in a man in his forties or fifties who received an inactivated influenza vaccine. The V gene is TRBV6-2 or TRBV6-3, the J gene TRBJ2-3, with 12 bases identical to TRBD2. The CDR3 reads CASRKLAGGSDTQYF. In DNA, the CDR3 is TGTGCCAGCAGGAAACTAGCGGGGGGTTCAGATACGCAGTATTTT.